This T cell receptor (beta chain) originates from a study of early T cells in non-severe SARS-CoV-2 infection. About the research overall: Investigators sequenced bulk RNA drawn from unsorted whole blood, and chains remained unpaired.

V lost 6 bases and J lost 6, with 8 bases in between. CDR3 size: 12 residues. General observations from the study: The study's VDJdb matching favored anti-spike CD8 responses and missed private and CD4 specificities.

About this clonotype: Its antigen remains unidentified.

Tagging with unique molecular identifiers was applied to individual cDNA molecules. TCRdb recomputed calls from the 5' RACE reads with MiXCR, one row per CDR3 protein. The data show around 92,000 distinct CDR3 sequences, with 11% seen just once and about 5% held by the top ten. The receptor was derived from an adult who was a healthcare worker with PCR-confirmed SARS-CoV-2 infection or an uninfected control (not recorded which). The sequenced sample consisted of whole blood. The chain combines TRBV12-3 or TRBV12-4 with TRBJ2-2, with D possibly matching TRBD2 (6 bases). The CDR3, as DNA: TGTGCCAGCAGACCGGGAGCCGGGGAGCTGTTTTTT. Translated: CASRPGAGELFF.